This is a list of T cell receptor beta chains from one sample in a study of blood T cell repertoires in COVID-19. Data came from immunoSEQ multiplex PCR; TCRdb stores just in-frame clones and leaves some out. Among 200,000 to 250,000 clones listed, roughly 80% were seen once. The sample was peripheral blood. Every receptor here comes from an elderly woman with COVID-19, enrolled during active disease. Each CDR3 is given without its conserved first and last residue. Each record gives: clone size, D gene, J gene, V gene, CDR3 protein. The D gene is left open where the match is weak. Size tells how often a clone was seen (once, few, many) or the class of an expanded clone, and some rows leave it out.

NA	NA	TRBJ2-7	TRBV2	ASSDSGPPLDEQY
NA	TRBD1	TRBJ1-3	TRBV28	ASSSPGQGMFGNTIY
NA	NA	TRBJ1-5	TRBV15	ATSPGASNQPQH
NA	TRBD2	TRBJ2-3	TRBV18	ASSPASGIDTQY
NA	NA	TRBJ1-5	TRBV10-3	ATRDTNQPQH
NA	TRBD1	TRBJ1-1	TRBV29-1	SGGQGRRTEAF
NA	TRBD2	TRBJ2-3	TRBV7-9	ASSIGLAGDTQY
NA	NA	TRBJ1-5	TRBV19	ASSPPRGSNQPQH
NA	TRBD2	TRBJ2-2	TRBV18	ASSPRLAGTGELF
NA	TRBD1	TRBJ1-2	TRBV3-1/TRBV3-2	ASSQADRGPYGYT
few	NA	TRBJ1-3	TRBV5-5	ASSLDAGLGNTIY
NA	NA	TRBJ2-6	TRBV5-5	ASSLGMTPTVVLT
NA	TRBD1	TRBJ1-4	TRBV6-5	ASKRQGDEKLF
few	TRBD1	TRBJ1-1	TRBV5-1	ASSDQGGVNTEAF
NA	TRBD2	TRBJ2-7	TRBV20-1	SVSLAGETGTYEQY
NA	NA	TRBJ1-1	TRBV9	ASSSTVNTEAF
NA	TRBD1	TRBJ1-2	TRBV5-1	ASSLGTAYGYT
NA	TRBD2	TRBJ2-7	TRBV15	ATSGPSGGPTYEQY
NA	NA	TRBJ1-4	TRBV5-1	ASSLRGNAGNEKLF
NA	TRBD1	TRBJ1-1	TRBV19	ASSIRTGMNTEAF
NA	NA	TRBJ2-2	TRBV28	ASSLTGGNTGELF
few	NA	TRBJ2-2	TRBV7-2	ASSQPSTGELF
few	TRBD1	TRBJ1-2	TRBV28	ASSSDRGRGYGYT